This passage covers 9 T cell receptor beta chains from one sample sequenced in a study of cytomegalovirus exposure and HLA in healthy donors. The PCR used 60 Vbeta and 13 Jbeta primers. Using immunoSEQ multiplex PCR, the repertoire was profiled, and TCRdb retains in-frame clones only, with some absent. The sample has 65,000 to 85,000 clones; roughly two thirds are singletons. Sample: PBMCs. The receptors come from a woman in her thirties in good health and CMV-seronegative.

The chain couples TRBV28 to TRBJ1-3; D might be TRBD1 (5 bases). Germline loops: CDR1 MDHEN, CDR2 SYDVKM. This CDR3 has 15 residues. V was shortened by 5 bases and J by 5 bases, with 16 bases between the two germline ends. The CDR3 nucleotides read TGTGCCAGCAGTATCGGCGGGACCGGGAGAAACACCATATATTTT. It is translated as CASSIGGTGRNTIYF.

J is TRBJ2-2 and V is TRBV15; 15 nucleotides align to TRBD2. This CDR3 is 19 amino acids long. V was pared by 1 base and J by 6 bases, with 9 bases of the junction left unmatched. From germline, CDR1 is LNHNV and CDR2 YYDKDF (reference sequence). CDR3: CATSRGGLAGGTKAGELFF. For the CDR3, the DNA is TGTGCCACCAGCAGAGGGGGACTAGCGGGGGGTACGAAGGCCGGGGAGCTGTTTTTT.

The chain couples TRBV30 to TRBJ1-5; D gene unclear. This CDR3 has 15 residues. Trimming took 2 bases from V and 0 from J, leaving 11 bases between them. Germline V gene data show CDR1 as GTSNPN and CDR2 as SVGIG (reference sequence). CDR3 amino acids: CAWSKRGISNQPQHF. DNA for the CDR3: TGTGCCTGGAGTAAGCGAGGGATTAGCAATCAGCCCCAGCATTTT.

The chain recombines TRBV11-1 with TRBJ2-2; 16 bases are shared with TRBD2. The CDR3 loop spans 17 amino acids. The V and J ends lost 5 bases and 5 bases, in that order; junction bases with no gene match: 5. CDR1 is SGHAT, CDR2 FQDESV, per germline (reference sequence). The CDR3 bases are TGTGCCAGCAGCCCAGGGACTAGCGGGGGGGCTACCGGGGAGCTGTTTTTT. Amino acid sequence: CASSPGTSGGATGELFF.

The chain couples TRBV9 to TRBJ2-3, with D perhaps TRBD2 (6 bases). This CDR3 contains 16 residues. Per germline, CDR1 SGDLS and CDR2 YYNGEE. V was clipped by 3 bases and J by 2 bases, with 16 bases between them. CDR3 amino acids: CASSAGLSTYTDTQYF. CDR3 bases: TGTGCCAGCAGCGCGGGACTGTCGACCTACACAGATACGCAGTATTTT.

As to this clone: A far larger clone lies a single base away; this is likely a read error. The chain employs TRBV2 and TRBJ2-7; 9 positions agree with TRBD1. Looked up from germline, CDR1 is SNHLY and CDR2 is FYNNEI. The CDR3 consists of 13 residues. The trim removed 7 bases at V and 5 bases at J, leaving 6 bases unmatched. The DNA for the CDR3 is TGTGCCAGCAAGGGACAGGGAGCCCACGAGCAGTACTTC. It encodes CASKGQGAHEQYF.

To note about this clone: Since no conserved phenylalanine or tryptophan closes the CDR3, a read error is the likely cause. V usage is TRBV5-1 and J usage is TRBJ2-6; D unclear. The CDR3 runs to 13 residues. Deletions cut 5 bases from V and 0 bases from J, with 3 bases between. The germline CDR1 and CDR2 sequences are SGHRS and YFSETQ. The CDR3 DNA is TGCGCCAGCAGAACCTCTGGGGCCAACGTCCTGACTTCC. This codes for CASRTSGANVLTS.

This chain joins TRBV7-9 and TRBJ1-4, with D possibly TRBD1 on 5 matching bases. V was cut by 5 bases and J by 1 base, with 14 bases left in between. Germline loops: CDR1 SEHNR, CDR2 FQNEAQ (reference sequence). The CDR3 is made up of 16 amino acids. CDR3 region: CASSLSRAGTNEKLFF. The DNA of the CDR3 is TGTGCCAGCAGCCTATCCAGGGCAGGAACTAATGAAAAACTGTTTTTT.

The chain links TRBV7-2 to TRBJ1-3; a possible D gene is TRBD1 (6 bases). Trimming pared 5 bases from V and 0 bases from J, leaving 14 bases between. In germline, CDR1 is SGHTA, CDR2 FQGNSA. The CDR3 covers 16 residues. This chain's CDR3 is CASSPQGPRSGNTIYF. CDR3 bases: TGTGCCAGCAGCCCACAGGGACCGCGCTCTGGAAACACCATATATTTT. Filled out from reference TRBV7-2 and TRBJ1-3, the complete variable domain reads GAGVSQSPSNKVTEKGKDVELRCDPISGHTALYWYRQSLGQGLEFLIYFQGNSAPDKSGLPSDRFSAERTGGSVSTLTIQRTQQEDSAVYLCASSPQGPRSGNTIYFGEGSWLTVV.